This TCR beta chain appears in the sequencing data of a study of blood T cell repertoires in COVID-19. Original methodology: By means of reference gene primer amplification, nucleated cell counts were estimated. The assay was immunoSEQ multiplex PCR, and TCRdb's table has in-frame clones only and misses some. That table furnishes V, J and clone size, whereas the DNA furnished D and trimming. Of approximately 100,000 clones in the sample, about 84% were seen once. Trimming took 2 bases from V and 8 from J; bases not matched to a gene: 9. This CDR3 is 17 amino acids long. Looked up from germline, CDR1 is SNHLY and CDR2 is FYNNEI.

The specimen was peripheral blood. This sequence originates from a woman aged 70-85 years with acute or convalescent COVID-19. The genes are TRBV2 and TRBJ1-6; 10 nucleotides line up with TRBD1. In nucleotides, the CDR3 is TGTGCCAGCAGTGAACGCCCAGCGGGACAGGGGTATTCACCCCTCCACTTT. It translates to CASSERPAGQGYSPLHF.